The rows below give T cell receptor beta chains drawn from one sample of a study of CD8+ T cells in alopecia areata. Using immunoSEQ multiplex PCR, the repertoire was profiled, and TCRdb retains in-frame clones only, with some absent. The sample has approximately 210,000 clones, around 43% seen once; the top ten hold approximately 2.4%. Source: CD4+ T cells sorted from blood, taken at approximately week 37, from a patient treated with tofacitinib. Receptors were obtained from a human donor with alopecia areata. The CDR3 runs from the conserved cysteine through the conserved F or W.

v_call cdr3_aa
TRBV18 CASSPLGTQYNEQFF
TRBV4-3 CASSLESFRPTEAFF
TRBV15 CATSRDLVAYEQYF
TRBV2 CASRNAGPQHF
TRBV4-2 CASSPGTSGYNEQFF
TRBV6-1 CGTGERTTYEQYF
TRBV18 CASQGTLNTEAFF
TRBV11-2 CASRPRSGTSVNEQYF
TRBV20-1 CSVRLAGFEFF
TRBV6-5 CASSFGLGQYF
TRBV7-9 CASSLVAGGNNEQFF
TRBV2 CASSEDITQETQYF
TRBV20-1 CSARDTQYF
TRBV19 CASSLNLGQGASNIQYF
TRBV11-2 CASSSLRSSGVPIGTQYF
TRBV7-2 CASSDRAGTNEKLFF
TRBV7-2 CASSVRGDQPQHF
TRBV5-6 CASKPYRGRAGELFF
TRBV7-8 CASSPTEFGNYNEQFF
TRBV29-1 CSVGPARETQYF
TRBV5-1 CASSLVSGNSDTQYF
TRBV29-1 CSAQDRGGDTQYF
TRBV20-1 CSAPRADTQYF
TRBV5-1 CASSPRQGTPYEQYF
TRBV4-1 CASSQDWGLAGGPWNEQFF
TRBV2 CAARTSGSAKTQYF
TRBV5-1 CASSRLGTPGGDTQYF
TRBV30 CAWSEELKGNEQFF
TRBV5-1 CASSLFGNNNEQFF
TRBV4-1 CASSQNGRNPGETQYF
TRBV29-1 CSSRDTSYEQYF
TRBV29-1 CSGRLADFTDTQYF
TRBV30 CAWSVRPGGQETQYF
TRBV29-1 CSVEDPAGSFEQYF
TRBV7-2 CASSLRRESPPNF
TRBV5-4 CASSLRSHKNIQYF
TRBV5-1 CASSLEGAEADTQYF
TRBV27 CASSPWTGKETQYF
TRBV7-8 CASSLEDRGRNTQYF
TRBV5-1 CASSTQGYEQYF
TRBV6-1 CASTRVTTYNEQFF
TRBV30 CAWSVLGVGSDTQYF
TRBV5-4 CASSSPGTYEQYF
TRBV5-1 CASSSTGGIYEQYF
TRBV5-1 CASMRTWGEQFF
TRBV5-1 CASSYPRDSPYNEQFF
TRBV29-1 CSVGEGGSYNEQFF
TRBV29-1 CSVRDSGLNQPQHF
TRBV9 CASTAGVALETQYF
TRBV28 CASSRGWTNVLTF
TRBV5-1 CASSLALADNEQFF
TRBV19 CASSLPRRSYGYTF
TRBV28 CASSFRDRASYEQYF
TRBV30 CAWKPHTNTEAFF
TRBV10-3 CAISERLAGALNEQFF
TRBV6-5 CASSPRGASNQPQHF
TRBV5-1 CASSWGGLAGQYNEQFF
TRBV6-6 CASSKFSYNEQFF
TRBV19 CASNPSDRGYGYTF